Presented here are 31 T cell receptor beta chains from one specimen sequenced in a study of CD8 T cell repertoires and HIV-1 epitope variants. Their specific antigens are unknown. Profiling relied on immunoSEQ multiplex PCR, and the TCRdb table lists in-frame clones only, not all of them. The sample holds around 4,100 clones, more than 60% seen once. Sequencing was carried out using cultured CD8+ T cells derived from PBMCs. Receptor source: a male donor with HIV.

This clone has just a few counts. V gene TRBV28 combines with J gene TRBJ2-7; TRBD1 is a possible D gene (6 bases). Trimming took off 5 bases at V and 1 base at J, with 18 bases between the two ends. This CDR3 spans 16 amino acids. Germline V gene lookup returns CDR1 MDHEN and CDR2 SYDVKM. The CDR3 nucleotides read TGTGCCAGCAGTCCAACCCTTCGACAGGTTTCCTACGAGCAGTACTTC. Translated: CASSPTLRQVSYEQYF.

This clone was detected a few times. V gene TRBV5-5 combines with J gene TRBJ2-7; 7 bases fit TRBD1. The CDR3 consists of 15 residues. The germline CDR1 and CDR2 sequences are SGHKS and YYEKEE (reference sequence). The V gene end was trimmed by 4 bases and the J gene end by 0 bases; junction bases not matched to a gene: 7. The CDR3 loop is CASSPLGQSSYEQYF. The DNA for the CDR3 is TGTGCCAGCAGCCCCCTGGGACAGTCCTCCTACGAGCAGTACTTC. Variable domain in full (rest from reference TRBV5-5 and TRBJ2-7): DAGVTQSPTHLIKTRGQQVTLRCSPISGHKSVSWYQQVLGQGPQFIFQYYEKEERGRGNFPDRFSARQFPNYSSELNVNALLLGDSALYLCASSPLGQSSYEQYFGPGTRLTVT.

The chain carries TRBV30 and TRBJ2-2; D ambiguous. The V gene's germline CDR1 is GTSNPN and CDR2 SVGIG (reference sequence). The CDR3 is made up of 11 amino acids. The V end lost 5 bases, the J end lost 6 bases, and 7 bases lay between the germline ends. This chain's CDR3 is CAWGEAGELFF. For the CDR3, the DNA is TGTGCCTGGGGAGAGGCCGGGGAGCTGTTTTTT.

The chain couples TRBV6-1 to TRBJ1-5, with TRBD1 identical over 8 bases. With 10 bases clipped from V and 2 bases from J, the junction kept 7 bases outside the gene matches. The CDR3 has 14 residues. Germline loops: CDR1 MNHNS, CDR2 SASEGT. In DNA, the CDR3 is TGTGCCACATCAGGGGGCGTTCGCAATCAGCCCCAGCATTTT. The encoded protein is CATSGGVRNQPQHF.

The CDR3: CASSPGQLTYTGELFF. Written as DNA, the CDR3 is TGTGCCAGCAGTCCGGGACAGCTAACGTACACCGGGGAGCTGTTTTTT. V usage is TRBV27 and J usage is TRBJ2-2; TRBD1 agrees at 7 bases. The germline CDR1 and CDR2 sequences are MNHEY and SMNVEV (reference sequence). There are 16 residues in the CDR3. V lost 5 bases and J lost 3; bases outside the gene matches: 9.

The rearrangement links TRBV7-6 to TRBJ2-7; D uncertain. V lost 1 base, J lost 7 bases, and 5 bases lay in between. This CDR3 is 11 amino acids long. The germline gives CDR1 SGHVS, CDR2 FNYEAQ. The CDR3 sequence: CASSLEREQYF. CDR3 DNA: TGTGCCAGCAGCTTAGAGCGAGAGCAGTACTTC.

CDR3 nucleotides: TGTGCCAGCAGCTCCCGAGGACAGGGCCCCTACGAGCAGTACTTC. It codes for CASSSRGQGPYEQYF. The rearrangement uses TRBV7-9 and TRBJ2-7, with 8 bases fitting TRBD1. Germline-derived CDR1 and CDR2 are SEHNR and FQNEAQ (reference sequence). After removal of 4 bases from V and 2 bases from J, the junction contained 7 bases not matched to a gene. The CDR3 runs 15 residues. The variable domain in full, with the rest retrieved from reference TRBV7-9 and TRBJ2-7, is DTGVSQNPRHKITKRGQNVTFRCDPISEHNRLYWYRQTLGQGPEFLTYFQNEAQLEKSRLLSDRFSAERPKGSFSTLEIQRTEQGDSAMYLCASSSRGQGPYEQYFGPGTRLTVT.

J is TRBJ1-1 and V is TRBV2, with TRBD1 as a possible D gene (5 bases). The germline V gene encodes CDR1 SNHLY and CDR2 FYNNEI. The CDR3 sequence is 12 residues long. Trimming cost V 7 bases and J 7 bases, with 13 bases left between them. The CDR3 DNA sequence: TGTGCCAGCACCGGGGGGAGGGGTGAAGCTTTCTTT. Translated: CASTGGRGEAFF.

With respect to this clone: The junction departs from germline at one end; a sequencing error may be responsible. The rearrangement joins TRBV19 to TRBJ1-2; 9 bases are a match to TRBD1. This CDR3 is built from 20 residues. Per germline, CDR1 LNHDA and CDR2 SQIVND (reference sequence). CDR3 residues: CASSIEPTGGTPTHLYGYTF. In DNA form, the CDR3 reads TGTGCCAGTAGCATAGAACCGACAGGGGGAACCCCTACCCACTTATATGGCTACACCTTC.

CDR3 sequence: CASSSPDRGKNEKLFF. The DNA for the CDR3 is TGTGCCAGTAGTTCTCCCGACAGGGGGAAGAATGAAAAACTGTTTTTT. The chain couples TRBV19 to TRBJ1-4; 9 bases are shared with TRBD1. Germline loops: CDR1 LNHDA, CDR2 SQIVND (reference sequence). The junction had 9 bases not matched to a gene; V was cut back by 5 bases and J by 5 bases. This CDR3 contains 16 residues.

The count of this clone is one. The chain is built from TRBV5-4 and TRBJ2-7; D may be TRBD1 (5 bases). Trimming left V 4 bases short and J 2 bases short, with 13 bases between. Germline assignment: CDR1 SGHNT and CDR2 YYREEE (reference sequence). The CDR3 sequence is 14 residues long. CDR3 sequence (DNA): TGTGCCAGCAGCGACTCGACAGTTACCTACGAGCAGTACTTC. Protein product: CASSDSTVTYEQYF.

V gene TRBV29-1 combines with J gene TRBJ2-7; 7 bases line up with TRBD1. Germline V CDR1 and CDR2: SQVTM, ANQGSEA. CDR3 length: 11 amino acids. The V and J ends lost 6 bases and 4 bases, in that order; junction bases with no gene match: 3. The CDR3 spells CSVMTGYEQYF. The CDR3 coding sequence is TGCAGCGTAATGACAGGGTACGAGCAGTACTTC.

CDR3 sequence (DNA): TGTGCCAGCAGCGAGGGACAGGGAGCCAGGACCCAGTACTTC. This codes for CASSEGQGARTQYF. V is TRBV7-9 and J is TRBJ2-5; 9 bases match TRBD1. With 5 bases clipped from V and 7 bases from J, the junction kept 8 bases outside the gene matches. This CDR3 is 14 amino acids long. The V gene's germline CDR1 is SEHNR and CDR2 FQNEAQ (reference sequence).

The rearrangement links TRBV25-1 to TRBJ1-3; D gene ambiguous. Germline CDR1 MGHDK, CDR2 SYGVNS. Trimming shortened V by 3 bases and J by 0 bases, and 9 bases separated the two germline ends. The CDR3 is 15 residues long. The CDR3 spells CASSDFGSSGNTIYF. The CDR3 DNA sequence: TGTGCCAGCAGTGATTTTGGCAGCTCTGGAAACACCATATATTTT.

Concerning this clone: The germline gene is not matched at one end of the junction; a read error may be the cause. The sample has other DNA sequences that encode this CDR3 too. The rearrangement links TRBV7-3 to TRBJ1-5; no reliable D call. Germline V gives CDR1 SGHTA, CDR2 FQGTGA. This CDR3 spans 16 amino acids. The CDR3 nucleotides are TGCGCCAGCAGCTTAAATGGAGGGTTGCGCAATCAGCCCCAGCATTTT. The encoded protein is CASSLNGGLRNQPQHF. Filled out from reference TRBV7-3 and TRBJ1-5, the complete variable domain reads GAGVSQTPSNKVTEKGKYVELRCDPISGHTALYWYRQSLGQGPEFLIYFQGTGAADDSGLPNDRFFAVRPEGSVSTLKIQRTERGDSAVYLCASSLNGGLRNQPQHFGDGTRLSIL.

The rearrangement links TRBV9 to TRBJ1-1; no reliable D call. The CDR3 sequence is 14 residues long. Germline values: CDR1 SGDLS, CDR2 YYNGEE. The ends were cut back, 3 bases at V and 1 base at J, with 10 bases in the middle. CDR3 in amino acids: CASSGKGRNTEAFF. As DNA, the CDR3 is TGTGCCAGCAGCGGAAAAGGTAGGAACACTGAAGCTTTCTTT.

The CDR3 loop is CASGNNEQFF. The CDR3 DNA reads as TGTGCCTCCGGAAACAATGAGCAGTTCTTC. This rearrangement joins TRBV28 to TRBJ2-1; D not resolved. Germline assignment: CDR1 MDHEN and CDR2 SYDVKM. CDR3 size: 10 residues. The V gene lost 11 bases and the J gene lost 5 bases, with 7 bases spanning the gap.

The chain has TRBV19 and TRBJ1-6; 7 positions match TRBD1. J gave up 5 bases and V 5 bases, and 3 bases lay outside the gene matches. CDR1 is LNHDA and CDR2 is SQIVND in the germline V gene (reference sequence). This CDR3 spans 14 amino acids. CDR3 sequence: CASSGTADNSPLHF. DNA for the CDR3: TGTGCCAGTAGTGGGACAGCAGATAATTCACCCCTCCACTTT.

The chain carries TRBV28 and TRBJ2-1; D is perhaps TRBD1 (5 bases). V lost 1 base, J lost 0 bases, and 10 bases lay in between. Germline assignment: CDR1 MDHEN and CDR2 SYDVKM. The CDR3 covers 16 residues. The DNA of the CDR3 is TGTGCCAGCAGTTTATACCAGGGAAGCTCCTACAATGAGCAGTTCTTC. This gives the protein CASSLYQGSSYNEQFF.

The genes are TRBV7-2 and TRBJ1-1; possibly TRBD1 for D (5 bases). This CDR3 spans 14 amino acids. V gave up 5 bases and J gave up 4 bases, with 14 bases separating them. Germline-derived CDR1 and CDR2 are SGHTA and FQGNSA. CDR3 nucleotide sequence: TGTGCCAGCAGCCCCGCGGGGGTTGGCACTGAAGCTTTCTTT. This gives the protein CASSPAGVGTEAFF.

This clone was recorded a few times. The rearrangement links TRBV4-1 to TRBJ2-7, with D hard to call. Trimming shortened V by 0 bases and J by 6 bases, and 9 bases separated the two germline ends. The CDR3 length is 13 residues. CDR1 and CDR2 from the germline V gene are MGHRA and YSYEKL. The CDR3 here is CASSQDWMGEQYF. The CDR3 bases are TGCGCCAGCAGCCAAGATTGGATGGGCGAGCAGTACTTC.

V is TRBV27 and J is TRBJ1-1; D is unresolved. There are 13 residues in the CDR3. V was shortened by 0 bases and J by 7 bases, with 9 bases between the two germline ends. Germline CDR1 reads MNHEY; CDR2 reads SMNVEV (reference sequence). The CDR3 reads CASSLSSRNEAFF. CDR3 DNA sequence: TGTGCCAGCAGTTTATCGTCCCGGAATGAAGCTTTCTTT.

This clone has more than one count but fewer than ten. The chain carries TRBV9 and TRBJ2-3, with 9 bases lining up with TRBD2. The CDR3 is 15 amino acids. Germline CDR1 is SGDLS and CDR2 is YYNGEE. Trimming at V came to 4 bases and at J to 6 bases, leaving 9 bases not matched to a gene. The CDR3 sequence: CASSSSRTSEDTQYF. The CDR3 region has the DNA TGTGCCAGCAGCTCAAGCCGGACTAGCGAGGATACGCAGTATTTT.

The chain recombines TRBV28 with TRBJ2-3, with 16 bases fitting TRBD2. This CDR3 is 20 amino acids long. J gave up 11 bases and V 4 bases, and 21 bases lay outside the gene matches. Germline V gene lookup returns CDR1 MDHEN and CDR2 SYDVKM. CDR3 region: CASSSPGTSGGAGQYMGQYF. The CDR3 DNA reads TGTGCCAGCAGTTCCCCCGGGACTAGCGGGGGGGCCGGTCAGTACATGGGGCAGTATTTT.

V gene TRBV7-8 combines with J gene TRBJ2-3; D is uncertain. This CDR3 spans 14 amino acids. In germline, CDR1 is SGHVS, CDR2 FQNEAQ. V dropped 0 bases and J dropped 5 bases, with 9 bases sitting between them. The CDR3 spells CASSLASVGDTQYF. The CDR3 DNA follows: TGTGCCAGCAGCTTAGCGAGCGTTGGAGATACGCAGTATTTT.

The rearrangement joins TRBV7-9 to TRBJ1-1; possible D gene TRBD1, 5 bases. The CDR3 totals 13 residues. Germline CDR1 SEHNR, CDR2 FQNEAQ (reference sequence). V lost 5 bases to trimming and J lost 1 base, with 8 bases between them. CDR3 DNA sequence: TGTGCCAGCAGCCTTGACAGGAACACTGAAGCTTTCTTT. This translates into CASSLDRNTEAFF.

This clone turned up a few times. The chain employs TRBV19 and TRBJ2-2, with D uncertain. This CDR3 has 13 residues. In germline, CDR1 is LNHDA, CDR2 SQIVND (reference sequence). The V and J ends lost 7 bases and 6 bases respectively, with 12 bases between them. For the CDR3, the DNA is TGTGCCAGTACCCCGGACCGGCCCGGGGAGCTGTTTTTT. Protein sequence: CASTPDRPGELFF.

CDR3 protein: CASSLENVHEQYF. Written as DNA, the CDR3 is TGCGCCAGCAGCTTGGAGAATGTCCACGAGCAGTACTTC. This chain joins TRBV5-1 and TRBJ2-5; D is uncertain. The tail of the sequence fits TRBJ2-7 better, so the J call may be wrong. Germline CDR1 and CDR2: SGHRS and YFSETQ. The CDR3 totals 13 residues.

The chain carries TRBV29-1 and TRBJ1-2, with a possible D match to TRBD1 (6 bases). From germline, CDR1 is SQVTM and CDR2 ANQGSEA. V was shortened by 8 bases and J by 3 bases, with 25 bases between the two germline ends. The CDR3 totals 16 residues. The CDR3 DNA is TGCAGCTTCCTAGGAACAGGGTCGGGAAGAGACTATGGCTACACCTTC. Translating it yields CSFLGTGSGRDYGYTF.

The chain carries TRBV5-1 and TRBJ2-7; 9 bases agree with TRBD1. The CDR3 runs 14 residues. Trimming removed 2 bases from V and 4 bases from J; junction bases left unmatched: 4. The germline gives CDR1 SGHRS, CDR2 YFSETQ. The CDR3 DNA reads as TGCGCCAGCAGCTTCGGACAGGGGTTGTACGAGCAGTACTTC. Its translation is CASSFGQGLYEQYF. Together with reference TRBV5-1 and TRBJ2-7, the CDR3 gives the full variable domain: KAGVTQTPRYLIKTRGQQVTLSCSPISGHRSVSWYQQTPGQGLQFLFEYFSETQRNKGNFPGRFSGRQFSNSRSEMNVSTLELGDSALYLCASSFGQGLYEQYFGPGTRLTVT.

V is TRBV13 and J is TRBJ2-1, with TRBD2 as a possible D gene (6 bases). The germline V gene has CDR1 PRHDT and CDR2 FYEKMQ (reference sequence). Trimming stripped 4 bases from V and 5 bases from J, with 15 bases between. This CDR3 spans 15 amino acids. As DNA, the CDR3 is TGTGCCAGCAGCTCCCGACTAGACTTAAACAATGAGCAGTTCTTC. The encoded protein is CASSSRLDLNNEQFF.